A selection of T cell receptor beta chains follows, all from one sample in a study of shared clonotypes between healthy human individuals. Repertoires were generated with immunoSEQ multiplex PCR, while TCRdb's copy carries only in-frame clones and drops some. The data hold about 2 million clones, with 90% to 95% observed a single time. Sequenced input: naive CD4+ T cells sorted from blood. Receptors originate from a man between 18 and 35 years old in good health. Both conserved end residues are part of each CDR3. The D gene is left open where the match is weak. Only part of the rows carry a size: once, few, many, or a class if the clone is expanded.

CDR3aa: CASSQDGWGAEGNTIYF
CDR3nt: TGTGCCAGCAGCCAAGATGGATGGGGGGCCGAAGGAAACACCATATATTTT
abundance: NA
d_gene: NA
v_gene: TRBV4-2
j_gene: TRBJ1-3

CDR3aa: CASRGQESSYNSPLHF
CDR3nt: TGCGCCAGCAGGGGACAGGAGAGCTCCTATAATTCACCCCTCCACTTT
abundance: NA
d_gene: TRBD1
v_gene: TRBV10-2
j_gene: TRBJ1-6

CDR3aa: CASSQDADRAGGYTF
CDR3nt: TGCGCCAGCAGCCAAGATGCGGACAGGGCGGGTGGCTACACCTTC
abundance: NA
d_gene: TRBD1
v_gene: TRBV4-1
j_gene: TRBJ1-2

CDR3aa: CASSLGGQFFYGYTF
CDR3nt: TGTGCCAGCAGCTTGGGGGGACAGTTCTTCTATGGCTACACCTTC
abundance: NA
d_gene: TRBD1
v_gene: TRBV5-8
j_gene: TRBJ1-2

CDR3aa: CASSSSSGGSVYGYTF
CDR3nt: TGTGCCAGCAGTTCCTCTTCAGGGGGTTCGGTCTATGGCTACACCTTC
abundance: NA
d_gene: TRBD1
v_gene: TRBV28
j_gene: TRBJ1-2

CDR3aa: CASSFPGQMNTEAFF
CDR3nt: TGTGCCAGCAGCTTTCCGGGACAGATGAACACTGAAGCTTTCTTT
abundance: NA
d_gene: TRBD1
v_gene: TRBV7-2
j_gene: TRBJ1-1

CDR3aa: CASSETANWNEQFF
CDR3nt: TGTGCCAGCAGTGAGACTGCTAACTGGAATGAGCAGTTCTTC
abundance: few
d_gene: NA
v_gene: TRBV6-1
j_gene: TRBJ2-1

CDR3aa: CASSATSGSYEQYF
CDR3nt: TGTGCCAGCAGCGCCACTAGCGGGAGTTACGAGCAGTACTTC
abundance: NA
d_gene: TRBD2
v_gene: TRBV7-2
j_gene: TRBJ2-7

CDR3aa: CASSLGDSGIAGELFF
CDR3nt: TGTGCTAGCAGCTTAGGAGATAGCGGGATCGCCGGGGAGCTGTTTTTT
abundance: NA
d_gene: TRBD2
v_gene: TRBV7-7
j_gene: TRBJ2-2

CDR3aa: CATSRDLSSRTKQYF
CDR3nt: TGTGCCACCAGCAGAGATTTATCCTCTCGGACAAAGCAGTACTTC
abundance: NA
d_gene: NA
v_gene: TRBV15
j_gene: TRBJ2-7

CDR3aa: CASSLRTSGGHSYNEQFF
CDR3nt: TGTGCCAGCAGCCTAAGGACTAGCGGGGGGCACTCCTACAATGAGCAGTTCTTC
abundance: NA
d_gene: TRBD2
v_gene: TRBV7-6
j_gene: TRBJ2-1

CDR3aa: CATSRPYNEQFF
CDR3nt: TGTGCCACCAGCAGACCGTACAATGAGCAGTTCTTC
abundance: NA
d_gene: NA
v_gene: TRBV15
j_gene: TRBJ2-1

CDR3aa: CASSLPESSYEQYF
CDR3nt: TGTGCCAGCAGTTTACCGGAGAGCTCCTACGAGCAGTACTTC
abundance: NA
d_gene: NA
v_gene: TRBV28
j_gene: TRBJ2-7

CDR3aa: CASSVSDSGGANTQYF
CDR3nt: TGTGCCAGCAGCGTGAGCGATAGCGGGGGGGCCAATACGCAGTATTTT
abundance: once
d_gene: TRBD2
v_gene: TRBV9
j_gene: TRBJ2-3

CDR3aa: CASSLDPGAGYEQYF
CDR3nt: TGTGCCAGCAGCTTAGACCCTGGAGCGGGGTACGAGCAGTACTTC
abundance: NA
d_gene: TRBD2
v_gene: TRBV7-2
j_gene: TRBJ2-7

CDR3aa: CASSGDNLRGSNTEAFF
CDR3nt: TGTGCCAGCAGTGGGGATAACTTGAGGGGGTCGAACACTGAAGCTTTCTTT
abundance: NA
d_gene: NA
v_gene: TRBV2
j_gene: TRBJ1-1

CDR3aa: CASVTGGYNEQFF
CDR3nt: TGTGCCAGCGTGACAGGGGGCTACAATGAGCAGTTCTTC
abundance: NA
d_gene: TRBD1
v_gene: TRBV6-1
j_gene: TRBJ2-1

CDR3aa: CAWAGGAGTGPEQYF
CDR3nt: TGTGCCTGGGCAGGGGGCGCGGGTACGGGGCCCGAGCAGTACTTC
abundance: NA
d_gene: TRBD1
v_gene: TRBV30
j_gene: TRBJ2-7

CDR3aa: CAGGQGPYEQYF
CDR3nt: TGTGCCGGGGGACAGGGGCCCTACGAGCAGTACTTC
abundance: NA
d_gene: TRBD1
v_gene: TRBV2
j_gene: TRBJ2-7

CDR3aa: CASSPGTGFGETQYF
CDR3nt: TGTGCCAGCAGTCCCGGGACAGGGTTTGGGGAGACCCAGTACTTC
abundance: NA
d_gene: TRBD1
v_gene: TRBV2
j_gene: TRBJ2-5

CDR3aa: CASSQDPGASVYGYTF
CDR3nt: TGCGCCAGCAGCCAAGATCCGGGGGCTTCAGTCTATGGCTACACCTTC
abundance: once
d_gene: NA
v_gene: TRBV4-1
j_gene: TRBJ1-2

CDR3aa: CATSREARGGNIQYF
CDR3nt: TGTGCCACCAGCAGAGAAGCCAGGGGAGGAAACATTCAGTACTTC
abundance: NA
d_gene: NA
v_gene: TRBV15
j_gene: TRBJ2-4

CDR3aa: CASSPVGGRSGELFF
CDR3nt: TGTGCCAGCTCACCAGTCGGGGGGCGCAGCGGGGAGCTGTTTTTT
abundance: NA
d_gene: NA
v_gene: TRBV18
j_gene: TRBJ2-2

CDR3aa: CASSHQGADTGELFF
CDR3nt: TGCGCCAGCAGCCATCAAGGAGCCGACACCGGGGAGCTGTTTTTT
abundance: NA
d_gene: NA
v_gene: TRBV4-3
j_gene: TRBJ2-2

CDR3aa: CSASDWVSTDTQYF
CDR3nt: TGCAGCGCTTCGGACTGGGTTAGCACAGATACGCAGTATTTT
abundance: NA
d_gene: NA
v_gene: TRBV29-1
j_gene: TRBJ2-3

CDR3aa: CASSLNAGGFYEQYF
CDR3nt: TGTGCCAGCAGCCTGAACGCAGGGGGATTCTACGAGCAGTACTTC
abundance: NA
d_gene: TRBD1
v_gene: TRBV14
j_gene: TRBJ2-7

CDR3aa: CASSLETGTSTDTQYF
CDR3nt: TGTGCCAGCAGCTTGGAGACAGGGACAAGCACAGATACGCAGTATTTT
abundance: NA
d_gene: TRBD1
v_gene: TRBV5-7
j_gene: TRBJ2-3

CDR3aa: CASSDSGLAVDTQYF
CDR3nt: TGTGCCAGCAGTGACTCCGGACTAGCGGTAGATACGCAGTATTTT
abundance: NA
d_gene: TRBD2
v_gene: TRBV25-1
j_gene: TRBJ2-3

CDR3aa: CASSHPNTDEQYF
CDR3nt: TGTGCCAGCAGTCATCCAAATACCGACGAGCAGTACTTC
abundance: NA
d_gene: NA
v_gene: TRBV5-4
j_gene: TRBJ2-7

CDR3aa: CASSLSGGPYEQYF
CDR3nt: TGTGCCAGCAGTTTATCCGGAGGACCCTACGAGCAGTACTTC
abundance: NA
d_gene: NA
v_gene: TRBV27
j_gene: TRBJ2-7

CDR3aa: CASTLTGGETQYF
CDR3nt: TGTGCCAGCACCCTTACAGGGGGCGAGACCCAGTACTTC
abundance: once
d_gene: TRBD1
v_gene: TRBV6-6
j_gene: TRBJ2-5

CDR3aa: CASSLVTGGSYEQYF
CDR3nt: TGTGCCAGCAGCTTGGTGACAGGGGGATCCTACGAGCAGTACTTC
abundance: NA
d_gene: TRBD1
v_gene: TRBV7-4
j_gene: TRBJ2-7

CDR3aa: CASWGPNEQFF
CDR3nt: TGTGCCAGCTGGGGGCCCAATGAGCAGTTCTTC
abundance: NA
d_gene: NA
v_gene: TRBV28
j_gene: TRBJ2-1

CDR3aa: CASSLAGKAEAFF
CDR3nt: TGTGCCAGCAGTTTAGCCGGGAAAGCTGAAGCTTTCTTT
abundance: NA
d_gene: NA
v_gene: TRBV28
j_gene: TRBJ1-1

CDR3aa: CASSPQPGAGQYF
CDR3nt: TGTGCCAGCAGCCCCCAGCCAGGGGCCGGGCAGTACTTC
abundance: NA
d_gene: NA
v_gene: TRBV11-2
j_gene: TRBJ2-7

CDR3aa: CASSVESGRNTGELFF
CDR3nt: TGTGCCAGCAGCGTAGAGAGCGGGAGGAACACCGGGGAGCTGTTTTTT
abundance: NA
d_gene: TRBD2
v_gene: TRBV9
j_gene: TRBJ2-2